This TCR beta chain was recovered during a study of cytomegalovirus exposure and HLA in healthy donors. Overall study results and limits: Excluded were some V segments that proved indistinguishable, including TRBV6-2 and TRBV6-3. Productive rates of about 87% or about 30% were seen for most TCR beta V segments in an earlier analysis. Diagnosis of cytomegalovirus status made by the classifier reportedly showed high specificity and sensitivity.

This CDR3 is built from 17 residues. Germline CDR1 and CDR2: SGDLS and YYNGEE. With V trimmed by 0 bases and J by 4 bases, 9 bases remained unmatched. In regard to this clone: Its antigen is unknown.

The PCR contained 60 Vbeta and 13 Jbeta primers. Profiled with immunoSEQ multiplex PCR; TCRdb holds only in-frame clones, not every one. The sample carries 200,000 to 250,000 clones, 82% recorded once. The V and J genes are TRBV9 and TRBJ2-3; TRBD2 agrees at 9 bases. Sample: PBMCs. The source of this sequence is a woman aged 35 to 49 in good health and CMV-seropositive. The CDR3 DNA is TGTGCCAGCAGCGTAGCTGTTTCCGGGACTAGCCCAGATACGCAGTATTTT. Translating gives CASSVAVSGTSPDTQYF.